These 27 T cell receptor beta chains share one sample of origin, sequenced in a study of cytotoxic CD8 clonotypes in ibrutinib-treated CLL. The repertoire was sequenced with immunoSEQ multiplex PCR; TCRdb's copy has only in-frame clones and lacks some. Among tens of thousands of clones listed, 45% to 60% were seen once. The material was PBMCs, obtained after 12 months of ibrutinib treatment. The receptors were sampled from a human donor with chronic lymphocytic leukemia.

This sequence joins TRBV7-2 and TRBJ1-4, with D possibly TRBD1 on 6 matching bases. The CDR3 loop spans 16 amino acids. V was pared by 7 bases and J by 3 bases, with 18 bases between. CDR1 and CDR2 (germline): SGHTA, FQGNSA. The CDR3 spells CASTVDRPTANEKLFF. The CDR3 nucleotides read TGTGCCAGCACCGTCGACAGGCCGACGGCTAATGAAAAACTGTTTTTT. Using reference TRBV7-2 and TRBJ1-4 for the parts outside the CDR3, the full variable domain is GAGVSQSPSNKVTEKGKDVELRCDPISGHTALYWYRQSLGQGLEFLIYFQGNSAPDKSGLPSDRFSAERTGGSVSTLTIQRTQQEDSAVYLCASTVDRPTANEKLFFGSGTQLSVL.

The chain recombines TRBV30 with TRBJ2-7; the D gene is possibly TRBD2 (6 bases). Germline CDR1 is GTSNPN and CDR2 is SVGIG (reference sequence). The ends were cut back, 5 bases at V and 9 bases at J, with 17 bases in the middle. The CDR3 is 12 residues long. The CDR3 nucleotides read TGTGCCTGGGCCGGGGACGACGGGGGGCAGTACTTC. Translated: CAWAGDDGGQYF. Full variable domain (rest looked up from reference TRBV30 and TRBJ2-7): SQTIHQWPATLVQPVGSPLSLECTVEGTSNPNLYWYRQAAGRGLQLLFYSVGIGQISSEVPQNLSASRPQDRQFILSSKKLLLSDSGFYLCAWAGDDGGQYFGPGTRLTVT.

This clone was found a few times. Other DNA sequences in this sample translate to the same CDR3. The rearrangement joins TRBV11-2 to TRBJ2-2; D call uncertain. CDR1 is SGHAT and CDR2 is FQNNGV in the germline V gene. The CDR3 is 14 residues long. V was trimmed by 0 bases and J by 1 base, leaving 3 bases between them. CDR3 residues: CASSLDRNTGELFF. The CDR3 nucleotides read TGTGCCAGCAGCTTAGACAGGAACACCGGGGAGCTGTTTTTT.

This clone was detected only a few times. The chain links TRBV5-1 to TRBJ2-7; 7 bases agree with TRBD2. Germline V gene sequence: CDR1 SGHRS, CDR2 YFSETQ. V lost 0 bases to trimming and J lost 6 bases; unmatched junction nucleotides: 12. The CDR3 runs 16 residues. Here the CDR3 reads CASSLESVPGGGEQYF. DNA for the CDR3: TGCGCCAGCAGCTTGGAGTCGGTCCCGGGAGGAGGCGAGCAGTACTTC. Looking up the rest from reference TRBV5-1 and TRBJ2-7 gives the full variable domain: KAGVTQTPRYLIKTRGQQVTLSCSPISGHRSVSWYQQTPGQGLQFLFEYFSETQRNKGNFPGRFSGRQFSNSRSEMNVSTLELGDSALYLCASSLESVPGGGEQYFGPGTRLTVT.

The chain recombines TRBV4-2 with TRBJ1-2, with a possible D match to TRBD1 (6 bases). Germline assignment: CDR1 LGHNA and CDR2 YNFKEQ. CDR3 size: 16 residues. Trimming pared 5 bases from V and 1 base from J, leaving 17 bases between. CDR3 coding DNA: TGTGCCAGCAGCAAAAACCCGGGACATCTTAACTATGGCTACACCTTC. Protein: CASSKNPGHLNYGYTF.

V is TRBV7-9 and J is TRBJ2-1, with D maybe TRBD2 (6 bases). Trimming left V 8 bases short and J 8 bases short, with 19 bases between. Germline V gene sequence: CDR1 SEHNR, CDR2 FQNEAQ (reference sequence). This CDR3 contains 14 residues. Written as DNA, the CDR3 is TGTGCCAGCGTGCTACAGACTAGTGGGTATGAGCAGTTCTTC. Encoded protein: CASVLQTSGYEQFF.

The gene calls are TRBV15 and TRBJ2-5, with D uncertain. The CDR3 covers 16 residues. V lost 1 base to trimming and J lost 0 bases, with 12 bases between them. The germline gives CDR1 LNHNV, CDR2 YYDKDF (reference sequence). The chain's CDR3 is CATSRAVNRDQETQYF. The CDR3 nucleotides read TGTGCCACCAGCAGAGCCGTAAATAGGGACCAAGAGACCCAGTACTTC.

A note on this clone: The germline gene is not matched at one end of the junction; a read error may be the cause. Distinct nucleotide sequences in the sample also encode this CDR3. The chain recombines TRBV6-5 with TRBJ1-4; D not certain. This CDR3 contains 14 residues. CDR1 and CDR2 from the germline V gene are MNHEY and SVGAGI. CDR3 bases: TGCGCCAGCAGTCAGGCGGTAACTAATGAAAAACTGTTTTTT. Translation gives CASSQAVTNEKLFF.

A single count supports this clone. The chain joins TRBV13 to TRBJ1-1; a weak D match, TRBD1 (5 bases). From germline, CDR1 is PRHDT and CDR2 FYEKMQ (reference sequence). Trimming left V 6 bases short and J 1 base short, with 15 bases between. The CDR3 has 15 residues. The CDR3 DNA is TGTGCCAGCAGTAGGTCAGGCGGGGGGAACACTGAAGCTTTCTTT. Translated: CASSRSGGGNTEAFF.

This clone was seen only a few times. The chain couples TRBV29-1 to TRBJ1-2, with 8 bases fitting TRBD1. Germline CDR1 is SQVTM and CDR2 is ANQGSEA. The CDR3 covers 12 residues. V lost 4 bases to trimming and J lost 6 bases; unmatched junction nucleotides: 4. As DNA, the CDR3 is TGCAGCGTTGGGACAGGGATAGATGGCTACACCTTC. Translation gives CSVGTGIDGYTF.

This clone appeared a few times. This chain joins TRBV10-3 and TRBJ2-5; D tentatively fits TRBD1 or TRBD2 (6 bases each). The V and J ends lost 4 bases and 6 bases respectively, with 15 bases between them. This CDR3 contains 14 residues. CDR1 and CDR2 (germline): ENHRY, SYGVKD. The CDR3 loop is CAISVWGRGKTQYF. DNA for the CDR3: TGTGCCATCAGTGTCTGGGGGCGCGGGAAGACCCAGTACTTC.

The gene calls are TRBV11-1 and TRBJ1-1; TRBD1 matches 11 bases. The CDR3 runs 15 residues. Germline lookup yields CDR1 SGHAT and CDR2 FQDESV (reference sequence). V trimming: 5 bases; J trimming: 5 bases; junction bases outside the gene matches: 7. The CDR3 DNA is TGTGCCAGCAGCCTAGGACAGGGGGCATATACTGAAGCTTTCTTT. Translating it yields CASSLGQGAYTEAFF.

This chain links TRBV4-1 with TRBJ2-3; tentatively, D is TRBD1 (6 bases). V was pared by 0 bases and J by 3 bases, with 7 bases between. From germline, CDR1 is MGHRA and CDR2 YSYEKL. This CDR3 comprises 14 residues. CDR3 DNA sequence: TGCGCCAGCAGCCAAGAGGACAGTACAGATACGCAGTATTTT. This encodes CASSQEDSTDTQYF.

The V gene is TRBV28, the J gene TRBJ1-3, with a weak D call TRBD1 (5 bases). The V gene lost 4 bases and the J gene lost 0 bases, with 13 bases spanning the gap. The CDR3 spans 16 residues. Germline-derived CDR1 and CDR2 are MDHEN and SYDVKM. CDR3 DNA sequence: TGTGCCAGCAGTTCTGCGGGACGTAACTCTGGAAACACCATATATTTT. Its translation: CASSSAGRNSGNTIYF. The full variable domain, completed using reference TRBV28 and TRBJ1-3, is DVKVTQSSRYLVKRTGEKVFLECVQDMDHENMFWYRQDPGLGLRLIYFSYDVKMKEKGDIPEGYSVSREKKERFSLILESASTNQTSMYLCASSSAGRNSGNTIYFGEGSWLTVV.

A few counts support this clone. V is TRBV4-2 and J is TRBJ2-7; tentative D call: TRBD1 (6 bases). The germline V and J ends were trimmed by 1 base and 6 bases, with 13 bases remaining between them. Germline CDR1 is LGHNA and CDR2 is YNFKEQ. The CDR3 is made up of 14 amino acids. The CDR3 loop is CASSQGGPAAEQYF. CDR3 coding DNA: TGTGCCAGCAGCCAAGGGGGGCCGGCGGCCGAGCAGTACTTC.

V is TRBV9 and J is TRBJ2-5; possibly TRBD2 for D (7 bases). Per germline, CDR1 SGDLS and CDR2 YYNGEE. This CDR3 spans 14 amino acids. V lost 0 bases, J lost 5 bases, and 11 bases lay in between. CDR3 nucleotides: TGTGCCAGCAGCGTAGTAGGGGGGGTGGAGACCCAGTACTTC. Translation gives CASSVVGGVETQYF.

The chain links TRBV9 to TRBJ2-3; D call uncertain. CDR1 and CDR2 (germline): SGDLS, YYNGEE. V shed 0 bases and J shed 2 bases, with 4 bases lying between them. The CDR3 has 13 amino acids. This CDR3 is CASSVALTDTQYF. The CDR3 DNA reads as TGTGCCAGCAGCGTAGCGCTCACAGATACGCAGTATTTT. Using reference TRBV9 and TRBJ2-3 for the parts outside the CDR3, the full variable domain is DSGVTQTPKHLITATGQRVTLRCSPRSGDLSVYWYQQSLDQGLQFLIQYYNGEERAKGNILERFSAQQFPDLHSELNLSSLELGDSALYFCASSVALTDTQYFGPGTRLTVL.

This clone was counted at least ten times. The chain combines TRBV7-8 with TRBJ2-3; 16 nucleotides line up with TRBD2. The CDR3 totals 15 residues. Germline-derived CDR1 and CDR2 are SGHVS and FQNEAQ. The J segment lost 7 bases and the V segment lost 8 bases, leaving 6 bases of the junction unmatched. CDR3: CASRGLAGGANTQYF. Written as DNA, the CDR3 is TGTGCCAGCCGGGGACTAGCGGGAGGGGCGAATACGCAGTATTTT.

This clone was seen repeatedly, ten times or more. In DNA form, the CDR3 reads TGTGCCAGCAGTCTACAGGGGGGCCCATCGCCCCAGCATTTT. Its protein product is CASSLQGGPSPQHF. The genes are TRBV6-1 and TRBJ1-5, with 8 bases lining up with TRBD1. V lost 5 bases and J lost 9; bases outside the gene matches: 9. CDR1 is MNHNS and CDR2 is SASEGT in the germline V gene. This CDR3 is built from 14 residues.

The chain couples TRBV6-5 to TRBJ1-6, with D maybe TRBD1 (6 bases). V was trimmed by 0 bases and J by 11 bases, leaving 11 bases between them. The CDR3 length is 14 residues. Germline assignment: CDR1 MNHEY and CDR2 SVGAGI. The CDR3 DNA reads as TGTGCCAGCAGTTACTCCCGGCAGGGGACACCCCTCCACTTT. Residues: CASSYSRQGTPLHF.

CDR3 protein: CASSLRGLNEQFF. CDR3 coding DNA: TGTGCCAGCAGCTTGCGGGGACTTAATGAGCAGTTCTTC. The chain combines TRBV5-6 with TRBJ2-1; D perhaps matches TRBD2 (6 bases). The germline V gene has CDR1 SGHDT and CDR2 YYEEEE. Trimming left V 1 base short and J 7 bases short, with 9 bases between. The CDR3 loop spans 13 amino acids.

The chain combines TRBV28 with TRBJ2-7, with D unresolved. This CDR3 is built from 11 residues. Germline V gene sequence: CDR1 MDHEN, CDR2 SYDVKM. V lost 3 bases and J lost 9, with 9 bases in between. In nucleotides, the CDR3 is TGTGCCAGCAGTTTGGGGTTTGGGCAGTACTTC. Its translation: CASSLGFGQYF.

In this sample, this clone turned up a few times. The rearrangement uses TRBV19 and TRBJ2-1, with D tentatively TRBD1 (5 bases). The CDR3 totals 15 residues. The V gene's germline CDR1 is LNHDA and CDR2 SQIVND (reference sequence). The V and J ends lost 6 bases and 1 base respectively, with 13 bases between them. Written as DNA, the CDR3 is TGTGCCAGTAGCGACCAGGGTTTGTCCTACAATGAGCAGTTCTTC. Its translation: CASSDQGLSYNEQFF.

The chain has TRBV2 and TRBJ2-7, with a weak D call TRBD1 (6 bases). V was trimmed by 4 bases and J by 2 bases, leaving 6 bases between them. Germline values: CDR1 SNHLY, CDR2 FYNNEI. This CDR3 has 12 amino acids. The CDR3 nucleotides are TGTGCCAGCAGTGGGACAGCCTACGAGCAGTACTTC. This gives the protein CASSGTAYEQYF.

This chain connects TRBV27 to TRBJ2-1, with D unresolved. The ends were cut back, 3 bases at V and 4 bases at J, with 7 bases in the middle. The CDR3 has 13 residues. Germline V gene lookup returns CDR1 MNHEY and CDR2 SMNVEV (reference sequence). CDR3 nucleotides: TGTGCCAGCAGTTTTCGCCAATACAATGAGCAGTTCTTC. Translated: CASSFRQYNEQFF.

The V call is TRBV28, the J call TRBJ2-3; TRBD2 aligns across 7 bases. V was clipped by 8 bases and J by 4 bases; unmatched bases: 15. The CDR3 is made up of 16 amino acids. Germline assignment: CDR1 MDHEN and CDR2 SYDVKM. CDR3 residues: CASRDTERGASDTQYF. DNA of the CDR3: TGTGCCAGCCGCGATACCGAGCGGGGTGCCTCAGATACGCAGTATTTT.

V and J are TRBV2 and TRBJ2-3; a weak D match, TRBD2 (6 bases). Per germline, CDR1 SNHLY and CDR2 FYNNEI. The CDR3 has 16 amino acids. V dropped 5 bases and J dropped 0 bases, with 15 bases sitting between them. The CDR3 is CASSPGRGISTDTQYF. For the CDR3, the DNA is TGTGCCAGCAGTCCCGGGCGCGGGATAAGCACAGATACGCAGTATTTT.